The TCR beta chain described here comes from a study of Graves' ophthalmopathy and Graves' hyperthyroidism. Across the whole study: No treatment had been given when peripheral blood was collected at initial diagnosis. Study-wide findings and caveats: Blood was where most expanded thyroid clonotypes above 0.001 frequency also turned up.

Amplification from RNA transcripts yielded the TCR beta CDR3 regions. HTBI primers were employed in first-round RT-PCR, then a second-round multiplex PCR followed. TCRdb independently ran MiXCR on the multiplex PCR reads; one entry per CDR3 protein. The data contain about 370,000 distinct CDR3 sequences, about 18% of them singletons. Per germline, CDR1 SNHLY and CDR2 FYNNEI. The V end lost 7 bases, the J end lost 6 bases, and 10 bases lay between the germline ends. This CDR3 has 11 amino acids. This clonotype was detected ten times or more. Its specificity is not known. The sample comprised peripheral blood. V usage is TRBV2 and J usage is TRBJ2-7; the D is unclear. The origin of this receptor is a woman under 30 with Graves' ophthalmopathy. The CDR3 is CASNHRFEQYF. CDR3 bases: TGTGCCAGCAACCACCGCTTCGAGCAGTACTTC. Variable domain in full (rest from reference TRBV2 and TRBJ2-7): EPEVTQTPSHQVTQMGQEVILRCVPISNHLYFYWYRQILGQKVEFLVSFYNNEISEKSEIFDDQFSVERPDGSNFTLKIRSTKLEDSAMYFCASNHRFEQYFGPGTRLTVT.